This TCR beta chain was sequenced in a study of cytomegalovirus exposure and HLA in healthy donors. Overall study findings and caveats: Among TCR sequences, most were rare, though some public TCRs appeared in many donors. A later analysis by the authors found several of the most significant clusters apparently linked to common viral pathogens.

Trimming at V came to 9 bases and at J to 7 bases, leaving 6 bases not matched to a gene. Germline loops: CDR1 LNHDA, CDR2 SQIVND (reference sequence). The CDR3 sequence is 12 residues long. Concerning this clone: Antigen unknown.

A multiplex PCR was run with 60 Vbeta primers and 13 Jbeta primers. Measured with immunoSEQ multiplex PCR; TCRdb has only the in-frame clones, and not every one. Of around 140,000 clones in the sample, 78% were seen once. The specimen was PBMCs. This chain joins TRBV19 and TRBJ1-2; 9 nucleotides agree with TRBD1. This receptor was obtained from a woman aged 18-30 years in good health and CMV-seronegative. CDR3 protein: CASTPDRGGYTF. CDR3 sequence (DNA): TGTGCCAGCACCCCGGACAGGGGTGGCTACACCTTC.